Below, one T cell receptor (beta chain) is given with its context. The sample belongs to a study of cytomegalovirus exposure and HLA in healthy donors. With 7 bases clipped from V and 4 bases from J, the junction kept 23 bases outside the gene matches. The CDR3 is 19 amino acids. Germline-derived CDR1 and CDR2 are LNHDA and SQIVND (reference sequence). PCR primers comprised 60 Vbeta and 13 Jbeta primers. Method: immunoSEQ multiplex PCR; TCRdb's copy keeps in-frame clones and lacks some. Of under 200,000 clones detected, around 72% appear once; the ten largest clones hold over 1.2%. The sample was PBMCs. This clonotype was sampled from a man over 45 in good health and CMV-seronegative. The chain is built from TRBV19 and TRBJ1-2; 8 bases agree with TRBD1. The CDR3 protein is CASNTPRDRSMSVRYGYTF. The CDR3, as DNA: TGTGCCAGTAATACCCCGCGGGACAGGTCAATGTCGGTTCGCTATGGCTACACCTTC.